A selection of T cell receptor beta chains follows, all from one sample in a study of blood T cell repertoires in COVID-19. TCRdb keeps only in-frame clones here, not all; method: immunoSEQ multiplex PCR. The profile shows roughly 220,000 clones, about 85% of them singletons. The sample was peripheral blood. These receptors came from a young man with active or convalescent COVID-19. Both conserved end residues are part of each CDR3. D genes are given only for firm matches. The size of a clone is reported for some rows only, either as once, few or many, or as a class for expanded clones.

v_gene	len	abundance	d_gene	j_gene	CDR3nt	CDR3aa
TRBV18	17	NA	NA	TRBJ2-1	TGTGCCAGCTCACCTTCAATCGGAAGCAGGGTCGACAATGAGCAGTTCTTC	CASSPSIGSRVDNEQFF
TRBV30	16	NA	TRBD2	TRBJ2-3	TGTGCCTGGAGCAAAGGGGGGACTAGCGACACAGATACGCAGTATTTT	CAWSKGGTSDTDTQYF
TRBV27	13	NA	NA	TRBJ1-2	TGTGCCAGCAGTTCAGGTGGGGGCAGCGGCTACACCTTC	CASSSGGGSGYTF
TRBV20-1	12	NA	NA	TRBJ2-7	TGCAGTGCTAATGAAGGCGGCGCCGAGCAGTACTTC	CSANEGGAEQYF
TRBV2	14	NA	TRBD1	TRBJ1-1	TGTGCCAGCATCACAGGGGGCGGGGGCACTGAAGCTTTCTTT	CASITGGGGTEAFF
TRBV2	14	NA	NA	TRBJ1-5	TGTGCCAGCAGTGAAGGGGCGTTCAATCAGCCCCAGCATTTT	CASSEGAFNQPQHF
TRBV5-5	13	NA	TRBD1	TRBJ2-7	TGTGCCAGCAGCCCGACAGGGAACTACGAGCAGTACTTC	CASSPTGNYEQYF
TRBV30	15	NA	NA	TRBJ1-1	TGTGCCTGGAGGTCCGGAGGGGCAGTAACCTCTGAAGCTTTCTTT	CAWRSGGAVTSEAFF
TRBV18	13	NA	NA	TRBJ1-2	TGTGCCAGCTCACCAAACAGAAACTATGGCTACACCTTC	CASSPNRNYGYTF
TRBV7-8	14	NA	TRBD2	TRBJ2-5	TGTGCCAGCTCGGATTCAGCGGGGGAAGAGACCCAGTACTTC	CASSDSAGEETQYF
TRBV7-2	18	NA	NA	TRBJ1-3	TGTGCCAGCAGCTTAGATGCCCCAGGGGCCGTCTCTGGAAACACCATATATTTT	CASSLDAPGAVSGNTIYF
TRBV15	15	once	NA	TRBJ1-2	TGTGCCACCAGCAGAGGGGGGGTAACAGTCTATGGCTACACCTTC	CATSRGGVTVYGYTF
TRBV2	13	NA	NA	TRBJ2-7	TGTGCCAGCAGTGTTGCCAGGGGCTACGAGCAGTACTTC	CASSVARGYEQYF
TRBV28	12	NA	NA	TRBJ1-1	TGTGCCAGCAGTTTATGGGGGGCGGAGGCTTTCTTT	CASSLWGAEAFF
TRBV3-1/TRBV3-2	16	NA	NA	TRBJ1-2	TGTGCCAGCAGCCAAGCGCGGGGCGGATCTAACTATGGCTACACCTTC	CASSQARGGSNYGYTF
TRBV6-5	12	NA	TRBD1	TRBJ1-5	TGTGCCCTGGGACAGGTACATCAGCCCCAGCATTTT	CALGQVHQPQHF
TRBV6-5	14	NA	NA	TRBJ1-6	TGTGCCAGCAGTTCTCGACATACGGGGTCACCCCTCCACTTT	CASSSRHTGSPLHF
TRBV6-6	15	NA	TRBD1	TRBJ1-6	TGTGCCAGCAGTCCACTTGGGACAGCTAATTCACCCCTCCACTTT	CASSPLGTANSPLHF
TRBV27	16	NA	TRBD2	TRBJ2-7	TGTGCCAGCAGTTTCGGGGGGACTAGCCGGACCTACGAGCAGTACTTC	CASSFGGTSRTYEQYF
TRBV15	19	NA	NA	TRBJ1-3	TGTGCCACCAGCAGGCCGGGGGGCGGAGGATCGCTCTCTGGAAACACCATATATTTT	CATSRPGGGGSLSGNTIYF
TRBV3-1/TRBV3-2	15	NA	NA	TRBJ1-6	TGTGCCAGCAGCCTTTCCCAGAGGCAAAATTCACCCCTCCACTTT	CASSLSQRQNSPLHF
TRBV2	13	few	NA	TRBJ2-1	TGTGCCAGCAGACAGAGCTCCTACAATGAGCAGTTCTTC	CASRQSSYNEQFF
TRBV5-4	12	NA	NA	TRBJ2-3	TGTGCCAGCAGCTTGTACACCCATACGCAGTATTTT	CASSLYTHTQYF
TRBV13	12	NA	NA	TRBJ2-7	TGTGCCAGCGGCCCGGCGGGATACGAGCAGTACTTC	CASGPAGYEQYF
TRBV3-1/TRBV3-2	16	NA	TRBD1	TRBJ1-6	TGTGCCAGCAGCCAAATGGGACAGAGAGATAATTCACCCCTCCACTTT	CASSQMGQRDNSPLHF
TRBV29-1	15	NA	NA	TRBJ2-5	TGCAGCGTTGCGATTCCGGGACTCAGATACGTGACCCAGTACTTC	CSVAIPGLRYVTQYF
TRBV18	13	NA	TRBD1	TRBJ2-7	TGTGCCAGCTCACCTACAGGGGATGGAGAGCAGTACTTC	CASSPTGDGEQYF
TRBV6-6	15	NA	NA	TRBJ1-2	TGTGCCAGCAGTTTATCCAGGGTAGAAAGCTATGGCTACACCTTC	CASSLSRVESYGYTF
TRBV5-1	16	NA	NA	TRBJ2-1	TGCGCCAGCAGCCCTTTGGGGGCGGGGGACTACAATGAGCAGTTCTTC	CASSPLGAGDYNEQFF
TRBV6-2/TRBV6-3	14	once	TRBD1	TRBJ1-2	TGTGCCAGCAGTGTGACAGGGGCCAACTATGGCTACACCTTC	CASSVTGANYGYTF
TRBV5-5	14	NA	NA	TRBJ2-2	TGTGCCAGCACCCACAGGGTTCACACCGGGGAGCTGTTTTTT	CASTHRVHTGELFF
TRBV27	15	NA	TRBD1	TRBJ1-6	TGTGCCAGCGGACCCGCAGGGACAGGCAATTCACCCCTCCACTTT	CASGPAGTGNSPLHF
TRBV28	17	NA	TRBD1	TRBJ1-6	TGTGCCAGCAGTTTATGGGGCGGGACAGGGCCTGAATCACCCCTCCACTTT	CASSLWGGTGPESPLHF
TRBV27	14	NA	NA	TRBJ2-3	TGTGACAGCAGGGGTAAGGGGCCGCCGGATACGCAGTATTTT	CDSRGKGPPDTQYF
TRBV28	14	NA	TRBD1	TRBJ2-7	TGTGCCAGCAGTTCCGGACAGGGGACCTACGAGCAGTACTTC	CASSSGQGTYEQYF
TRBV6-1	18	NA	TRBD2	TRBJ2-3	TGTGCCAGCAGTGACGGACAGGGAAGAGGAGCGGGAGGGGATACGCAGTATTTT	CASSDGQGRGAGGDTQYF
TRBV24-1	16	once	TRBD1	TRBJ1-5	TGTGCCACCAGTGCCAGGGGACAGGGCGCCTATCAGCCCCAGCATTTT	CATSARGQGAYQPQHF
TRBV18	15	few	TRBD1	TRBJ1-5	TGTGCCAGCTCACCGGACAGGGGGGGAAATCAGCCCCAGCATTTT	CASSPDRGGNQPQHF
TRBV30	14	NA	NA	TRBJ1-1	TGTGCCTGGGCATCAGGGAACCTGAACACTGAAGCTTTCTTT	CAWASGNLNTEAFF
TRBV12-3/TRBV12-4	12	once	NA	TRBJ1-1	TGTGCCAGCAGCCCCCGGGACCGGGAGGCTTTCTTT	CASSPRDREAFF
TRBV7-9	13	NA	TRBD1	TRBJ1-4	TGTGCCAGCAGGACAGGGGGAAATGAAAAACTGTTTTTT	CASRTGGNEKLFF
TRBV10-1	15	NA	NA	TRBJ1-3	TGCGCCAGCAGCCCAACAGGGCCCTCTGGAAACACCATATATTTT	CASSPTGPSGNTIYF
TRBV27	15	NA	NA	TRBJ2-7	TGTGCCAGCAGGCTCACAGGATTGCTCTCCTACGAGCAGTACTTC	CASRLTGLLSYEQYF
TRBV18	14	NA	NA	TRBJ1-1	TGTGCCAGCTCACCCACAGGTTGGAACACTGAAGCTTTCTTT	CASSPTGWNTEAFF
TRBV7-2	15	NA	NA	TRBJ1-5	TGTGCCAGCAGCTCCGGTGGCGGTAGCAATCAGCCCCAGCATTTT	CASSSGGGSNQPQHF
TRBV7-3	14	once	NA	TRBJ2-3	TGTGCCAGCAGCTCGCAGGGCAACACAGATACGCAGTATTTT	CASSSQGNTDTQYF
TRBV19	14	NA	NA	TRBJ2-5	TGTGCCAGTAGGGCTAGCGCCTACCAAGAGACCCAGTACTTC	CASRASAYQETQYF
TRBV7-8	13	NA	NA	TRBJ1-2	TGTGCCAGCAGCTTAAAAGAGTACTATGGCTACACCTTC	CASSLKEYYGYTF
TRBV27	18	NA	TRBD2	TRBJ2-3	TGTGCCAGCAGTTTATCCCCCCTAGCGGGGGGGGCCTGGGGTACGCAGTATTTT	CASSLSPLAGGAWGTQYF
TRBV4-3	14	few	NA	TRBJ1-2	TGCGCCAGCAGCCAAGATAGGGGCCGTGTTGGCTACACCTTC	CASSQDRGRVGYTF
TRBV7-8	13	NA	TRBD1	TRBJ2-4	TGTGCCAGCAGCTTAGGGGACGACAGGGTTGAGTACTTC	CASSLGDDRVEYF
TRBV5-1	14	NA	TRBD1	TRBJ1-4	TGCGCCAGCAGCTCTGACAGGGTAAATGAAAAACTGTTTTTT	CASSSDRVNEKLFF
TRBV18	16	few	TRBD1	TRBJ2-3	TGTGCCAGCTCACGACAGGGAATAAGACAGGCAGATACGCAGTATTTT	CASSRQGIRQADTQYF
TRBV7-2	14	NA	NA	TRBJ1-2	TGTGCCAGCAGCTTAAGGATAGCCAACTATGGCTACACCTTC	CASSLRIANYGYTF
TRBV4-3	15	NA	TRBD1	TRBJ1-6	TGCGCCAGCAGCATAATGGACAGGGGGCTCTCACCCCTCCACTTT	CASSIMDRGLSPLHF